The clone carrying this T cell receptor beta chain showed up many times. The investigators amplified TCR beta CDR3 regions from RNA transcripts. HTBI primers were employed in a first-round RT-PCR of the TCR CDR3. TCRdb re-derived calls from the multiplex PCR reads in MiXCR, one entry per CDR3 protein. The sample contains about 570,000 distinct CDR3 sequences, more than 45% of which appear only once. This CDR3 has 13 amino acids. V was clipped by 2 bases and J by 7 bases, with 11 bases between them. Germline V CDR1 and CDR2: SGHTA, FQGTGA. The data are from a study of T cells in Graves' hyperthyroidism and ophthalmopathy.

The rearrangement links TRBV7-3 to TRBJ1-2, with D hard to call. Sequencing was done on a sample of peripheral blood or thyroid tissue (not recorded which). The sequence came from an adult woman with Graves' disease, either hyperthyroidism or ophthalmopathy (not recorded which). The CDR3 region has the DNA TGTGCCAGCAGCTTACGACGCGGGAGTGGCTACACCTTC. Translating gives CASSLRRGSGYTF. Filled out from reference TRBV7-3 and TRBJ1-2, the complete variable domain reads GAGVSQTPSNKVTEKGKYVELRCDPISGHTALYWYRQSLGQGPEFLIYFQGTGAADDSGLPNDRFFAVRPEGSVSTLKIQRTERGDSAVYLCASSLRRGSGYTFGSGTRLTVV.